This TCR beta chain was captured in a study of molecular identifiers for immune sequencing clone quantification. Libraries of bulk TCR were made by previously described methods (with listed TCR primers). Via MiXCR, TCRdb re-called the PCR reads, giving one row per CDR3 protein. The sample contains over 600,000 distinct CDR3 sequences, about 20% of which appear only once. Findings of the study overall: Spiked Jurkat TCR RNA from one cell was reportedly detectable among over 800,000 naive cells.

Libraries used roughly 20,000 to 1,100,000 sorted naive CD8 T cells and 10%, 30% or 50% RNA input. The authors sorted naive CD8 T cells as CD8+CD4-CCR7+CD45RA+. As to this clonotype: Antigen unknown. A much larger clone is a single base away; this may be a read error.

CDR3 length: 20 amino acids. This chain uses TRBV5-3 with TRBJ1-5; TRBD1 matches 11 bases. TRBV5-3 is assigned to the ORF class and has an uncertain function. What was sequenced was naive CD8+ T cells from blood, with Jurkat cell RNA spiked in. Subset in this sample: FACS-sorted CD8+CD4-CCR7+CD45RA+ naive T cells. This clonotype was sampled from a human donor in good health. Some libraries in this study had Jurkat cell RNA spiked in. The CDR3: CASSLEAGQGATYSNQPRHF. CDR3 coding DNA: TGTGCCAGCAGCTTGGAAGCAGGACAGGGGGCTACCTATAGCAATCAGCCCCGGCATTTT.